The 29 T cell receptor beta chains below all came from one sample that was sequenced in a study of early T cells in non-severe SARS-CoV-2 infection. TCRdb redid the calling of the 5' RACE reads with MiXCR, one entry per CDR3 protein. The sample has tens of thousands of distinct CDR3 sequences, around 10% seen once. This sample comprised whole blood, obtained at baseline. These receptors originate from an adult who was a healthcare worker with PCR-confirmed SARS-CoV-2 infection or an uninfected control (not recorded which).

This clonotype has only a few counts. The V and J genes are TRBV4-3 and TRBJ2-3; D uncertain. The CDR3 is 15 residues long. Germline V gene sequence: CDR1 LGHNA, CDR2 YSLEER. The V and J ends lost 0 bases and 1 base respectively, with 8 bases between them. CDR3 in DNA: TGCGCCAGCAGCCAAGAGGGCGTTCGCACAGATACGCAGTATTTT. This codes for CASSQEGVRTDTQYF.

This clonotype is termed medium-sized. The V and J genes are TRBV10-2 and TRBJ2-3; 11 bases agree with TRBD2. The CDR3 has 18 residues. Trimming took 6 bases from V and 9 from J; bases not matched to a gene: 20. Germline V gives CDR1 WSHSY, CDR2 SAAADI. The CDR3 nucleotides read TGCGCCAGCAGCACAGCGATTTCCGGGACTAGCGGCCCCAGGACGCAGTATTTT. It is translated as CASSTAISGTSGPRTQYF.

The chain joins TRBV12-3 or TRBV12-4 to TRBJ1-3; D is unclear. The CDR3 covers 15 residues. Trimming removed 6 bases at V and 7 bases at J, with 19 bases between. The CDR3 DNA follows: TGTGCCAGCAGACCCCCCGAGGGCTTTCGGAACACCATATATTTT. Its protein is CASRPPEGFRNTIYF.

This clonotype has more than one count but fewer than ten. This CDR3 is CSGSRENIQYF. As DNA, the CDR3 is TGCAGCGGGTCTAGGGAAAACATTCAGTACTTC. The rearrangement joins TRBV29-1 to TRBJ2-4; no clear D gene. The CDR3 runs to 11 residues. V dropped 7 bases and J dropped 5 bases, with 9 bases sitting between them. The germline V gene has CDR1 SQVTM and CDR2 ANQGSEA.

The sample holds a few counts of this clonotype. The CDR3 DNA reads TGTGCCAGCAGTTCGGCGCTGCACGGGGAGCTGTTTTTT. This gives the protein CASSSALHGELFF. The rearrangement links TRBV28 to TRBJ2-2; D is unclear. CDR1 is MDHEN and CDR2 is SYDVKM in the germline V gene. V shed 4 bases and J shed 7 bases, with 10 bases lying between them. CDR3 length: 13 residues.

The sample holds many counts of this clonotype. The chain joins TRBV2 to TRBJ2-1; D may correspond to TRBD1 or TRBD2 (5 bases each). Between the trimmed V and J ends, which lost 5 bases and 8 bases, there was a span of 22 bases. The CDR3 spans 16 residues. Germline V gene sequence: CDR1 SNHLY, CDR2 FYNNEI. The CDR3 spells CASSNKARTRGDEQFF. The CDR3 DNA sequence: TGTGCCAGCAGTAACAAGGCCCGGACCCGGGGCGATGAGCAGTTCTTC.

About this clonotype itself: This could be a read error, since a much larger clone is one nucleotide away. The rearrangement joins TRBV11-2 to TRBJ1-3; D gene unclear. V lost 1 base, J lost 4 bases, and 8 bases lay in between. Germline V gene data show CDR1 as SGHAT and CDR2 as FQNNGV. This CDR3 is 14 amino acids long. The CDR3, as DNA: TGTGCCAGCAGCTTAGTCCCCCAGGGAAACACCATATATTTT. Its translation is CASSLVPQGNTIYF.

The sample holds a few counts of this clonotype. This chain connects TRBV6-1 to TRBJ2-3; 11 positions agree with TRBD2. The CDR3 spans 17 residues. Germline-derived CDR1 and CDR2 are MNHNS and SASEGT. Germline trimming cut 3 bases from V and 5 bases from J; bases unmatched to any gene: 10. CDR3 DNA: TGTGCCAGCAGTGACCGGACTAGCGGGCGGGCGGGAGATACGCAGTATTTT. Translating gives CASSDRTSGRAGDTQYF.

There are many counts of this clonotype. This sequence joins TRBV5-1 and TRBJ1-2; 8 bases fit TRBD1. The CDR3 loop spans 16 amino acids. Germline-derived CDR1 and CDR2 are SGHRS and YFSETQ. V was clipped by 2 bases and J by 6 bases; unmatched bases: 12. CDR3 protein: CASSLGPGQEWNGYTF. CDR3 DNA sequence: TGCGCCAGCAGCTTAGGGCCGGGACAGGAATGGAATGGCTACACCTTC.

V is TRBV7-2 and J is TRBJ2-5; D gene unclear. Trimming cost V 1 base and J 5 bases, with 5 bases left between them. Germline V gives CDR1 SGHTA, CDR2 FQGNSA. The CDR3 is 12 residues long. In nucleotides, the CDR3 is TGTGCCAGCAGCTTAGTAAGGGAGACCCAGTACTTC. It yields the protein CASSLVRETQYF.

This rearrangement joins TRBV7-9 to TRBJ1-1; no reliable D call. V dropped 1 base and J dropped 4 bases, with 10 bases sitting between them. This CDR3 contains 14 residues. Germline V gene sequence: CDR1 SEHNR, CDR2 FQNEAQ (reference sequence). CDR3 nucleotides: TGTGCCAGCAGCTTAGGAAGCGGATTCACTGAAGCTTTCTTT. Translated, it gives CASSLGSGFTEAFF.

Many counts were recorded for this clonotype. The chain is built from TRBV6-1 and TRBJ1-4, with D tentatively TRBD1 (5 bases). Trimming left V 9 bases short and J 0 bases short, with 14 bases between. This CDR3 has 15 amino acids. Germline loops: CDR1 MNHNS, CDR2 SASEGT. The CDR3 loop reads CASRRMTATNEKLFF. The DNA for the CDR3 is TGTGCCAGTCGTCGAATGACAGCAACTAATGAAAAACTGTTTTTT.

This clonotype has a handful of counts. V is TRBV7-2 and J is TRBJ1-2; the match to TRBD1 covers 9 bases. V shed 6 bases and J 3 bases; nucleotides not matched to a gene: 8. Germline V gives CDR1 SGHTA, CDR2 FQGNSA. The CDR3 loop spans 15 amino acids. The chain's CDR3 is CASRIRDRDHYGYTF. The CDR3 DNA is TGTGCCAGCAGGATCCGGGACAGGGACCACTATGGCTACACCTTC. Combining the CDR3 with reference TRBV7-2 and TRBJ1-2 gives the whole variable domain GAGVSQSPSNKVTEKGKDVELRCDPISGHTALYWYRQSLGQGLEFLIYFQGNSAPDKSGLPSDRFSAERTGGSVSTLTIQRTQQEDSAVYLCASRIRDRDHYGYTFGSGTRLTVV.

Ten or more counts support this clonotype. CDR3 bases: TGCGCCAGCAGCCAAGATGGAGCTTCGGTATACAGCACAGATACGCAGTATTTT. Protein product: CASSQDGASVYSTDTQYF. J is TRBJ2-3 and V is TRBV4-3; D ambiguous. Germline loops: CDR1 LGHNA, CDR2 YSLEER. V lost 0 bases and J 0 bases, leaving 16 bases between the germline ends. CDR3 size: 18 residues.

This clonotype appeared a few times. The chain has TRBV29-1 and TRBJ1-2, with 9 bases identical to TRBD1. The V gene end was trimmed by 6 bases and the J gene end by 8 bases; junction bases not matched to a gene: 4. Looked up from germline, CDR1 is SQVTM and CDR2 is ANQGSEA. CDR3 length: 11 residues. As DNA, the CDR3 is TGCAGCGTGGACAGGGGATACGGCTACACCTTC. This sequence encodes CSVDRGYGYTF. The full variable domain, rest sourced from reference TRBV29-1 and TRBJ1-2, is SAVISQKPSRDICQRGTSLTIQCQVDSQVTMMFWYRQQPGQSLTLIATANQGSEATYESGFVIDKFPISRPNLTFSTLTVSNMSPEDSSIYLCSVDRGYGYTFGSGTRLTVV.

A few counts support this clonotype. At one boundary the junction diverges from the germline segment, which might be a read error. The chain couples TRBV18 to TRBJ2-1; D may match TRBD1 or TRBD2 (5 bases each). Germline lookup yields CDR1 KGHSH and CDR2 LQKENI. The CDR3 extends over 15 amino acids. Here the CDR3 DNA reads TGTGCCAGCTCCCCACTGGGGGACTCCTACAATGAGCAGTTCTTC. Protein: CASSPLGDSYNEQFF.

The gene calls are TRBV5-1 and TRBJ2-5; D not certain. Germline lookup yields CDR1 SGHRS and CDR2 YFSETQ. The CDR3 is made up of 14 amino acids. Trimming removed 4 bases at V and 4 bases at J, with 14 bases between. CDR3 sequence reads: CASSEADRRETQYF. CDR3 bases: TGCGCCAGCAGCGAAGCTGACCGACGAGAGACCCAGTACTTC.

This clonotype showed up just a few times. The rearrangement uses TRBV7-2 and TRBJ1-1; unclear D gene. Germline V CDR1 and CDR2: SGHTA, FQGNSA. The CDR3 consists of 14 residues. With 1 base removed from V and 4 bases from J, the gap between germline ends came to 10 bases. CDR3 bases: TGTGCCAGCAGCTTAGGATGGCGAGGCACTGAAGCTTTCTTT. It translates to CASSLGWRGTEAFF.

As for this clonotype: One end of the junction does not line up with germline, which may come from a read error. The V call is TRBV9, the J call TRBJ2-3; D is possibly TRBD2 (6 bases). Germline-derived CDR1 and CDR2 are SGDLS and YYNGEE. The CDR3 extends over 16 amino acids. The CDR3 here is CASSQRSGQSTDTQYF. CDR3 sequence (DNA): TGTGCCAGCAGCCAAAGGAGCGGGCAGAGCACGGATACGCAGTATTTT.

This clonotype was seen at least ten times. This chain uses TRBV7-9 with TRBJ2-6; 7 bases fit TRBD1. This CDR3 contains 16 residues. Per the germline V gene, CDR1 is SEHNR and CDR2 is FQNEAQ (reference sequence). J gave up 2 bases and V 5 bases, and 6 bases lay outside the gene matches. CDR3 amino acids: CASSRRQGAGANVLTF. The CDR3 DNA is TGTGCCAGCAGCCGGCGACAGGGCGCTGGGGCCAACGTCCTGACTTTC.

This clonotype was recorded many times. This chain uses TRBV12-3 or TRBV12-4 with TRBJ1-3; the D gene is possibly TRBD1 (5 bases). The V and J ends lost 6 bases and 7 bases respectively, with 19 bases between them. The CDR3 length is 15 residues. This CDR3 reads CASSATGVARNTIYF. DNA of the CDR3: TGTGCCAGCAGCGCTACAGGAGTCGCGCGGAACACCATATATTTT.

The rearrangement uses TRBV14 and TRBJ2-7; D is unresolved. The CDR3 sequence is 13 residues long. V was pared by 1 base and J by 4 bases, with 8 bases between. In germline, CDR1 is SGHDN, CDR2 FVKESK. In nucleotides, the CDR3 is TGTGCCAGCAGCCAAGGACTCGTTTACGAGCAGTACTTC. This translates into CASSQGLVYEQYF.

There are a few counts of this clonotype. This rearrangement joins TRBV2 to TRBJ2-3; perhaps TRBD2 as D (6 bases). This CDR3 has 15 amino acids. From germline, CDR1 is SNHLY and CDR2 FYNNEI. Trimming took off 5 bases at V and 1 base at J, with 13 bases between the two ends. CDR3 amino acids: CASSTRTGGTDTQYF. The CDR3 nucleotides are TGTGCCAGCAGTACTAGAACGGGAGGCACAGATACGCAGTATTTT.

A few counts support this clonotype. V and J are TRBV24-1 and TRBJ2-2, with a tentative D call TRBD2 (7 bases). The CDR3 consists of 17 residues. Germline V gene data show CDR1 as KGHDR and CDR2 as SFDVKD. Trimming stripped 4 bases from V and 7 bases from J, with 21 bases between. The CDR3 sequence is CATSDQRAGAFGGELFF. The CDR3 DNA follows: TGTGCCACCAGTGACCAAAGGGCGGGGGCCTTTGGCGGGGAGCTGTTTTTT.

This clonotype has ten or more counts. V is TRBV12-3 or TRBV12-4 and J is TRBJ1-5; no firm D call. The CDR3 is made up of 14 amino acids. Trimming removed 6 bases at V and 6 bases at J, with 15 bases between. CDR3 DNA: TGTGCCAGCAGGATAACTACCGATGGTCAGCCCCAGCATTTT. Amino acid sequence: CASRITTDGQPQHF.

This clonotype came up many times. This rearrangement joins TRBV12-3 or TRBV12-4 to TRBJ2-3, with TRBD1 as a possible D gene (6 bases). The CDR3 runs to 14 residues. Trimming took off 6 bases at V and 3 bases at J, with 13 bases between the two ends. CDR3 protein: CASSWGPETDTQYF. CDR3 in DNA: TGTGCCAGCAGCTGGGGGCCGGAGACAGATACGCAGTATTTT.

This clonotype was picked up many times. This sequence joins TRBV20-1 and TRBJ2-5, with D maybe TRBD1 (6 bases). The CDR3 is 13 amino acids. V was pared by 7 bases and J by 5 bases, with 17 bases between. The V gene's germline CDR1 is DFQATT and CDR2 SNEGSKA (reference sequence). The CDR3, as DNA: TGCAGTGTTAGCCCCACAGGGTTGGAGACCCAGTACTTC. This codes for CSVSPTGLETQYF.

The rearrangement uses TRBV4-3 and TRBJ2-7; 9 positions match TRBD1. The J segment lost 6 bases and the V segment lost 1 base, leaving 10 bases of the junction unmatched. From germline, CDR1 is LGHNA and CDR2 YSLEER. The CDR3 is 16 residues long. The CDR3 spells CASSQGVGTGKSEQYF. CDR3 nucleotide sequence: TGCGCCAGCAGCCAAGGTGTAGGGACAGGGAAGAGCGAGCAGTACTTC.

CDR3 sequence (DNA): TGCGCCAGCAGTCAAAGCCCCGAATCACCCCTCCACTTT. Translated, it gives CASSQSPESPLHF. The chain joins TRBV10-1 to TRBJ1-6; D is unresolved. V dropped 5 bases and J dropped 10 bases, with 12 bases sitting between them. The CDR3 has 13 residues. Germline CDR1 and CDR2: WNHNN and SYGVQD (reference sequence).